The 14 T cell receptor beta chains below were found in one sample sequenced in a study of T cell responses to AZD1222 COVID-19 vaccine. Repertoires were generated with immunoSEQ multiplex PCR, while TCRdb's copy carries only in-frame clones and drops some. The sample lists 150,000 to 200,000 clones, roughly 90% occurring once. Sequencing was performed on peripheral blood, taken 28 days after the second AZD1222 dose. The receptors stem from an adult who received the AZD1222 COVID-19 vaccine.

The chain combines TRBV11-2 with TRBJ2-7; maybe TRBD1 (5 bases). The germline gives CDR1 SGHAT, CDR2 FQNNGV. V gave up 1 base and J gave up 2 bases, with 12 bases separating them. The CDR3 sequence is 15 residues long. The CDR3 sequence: CASSLVRQRPYEQYF. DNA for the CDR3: TGTGCCAGCAGCTTAGTGAGACAGCGCCCCTACGAGCAGTACTTC.

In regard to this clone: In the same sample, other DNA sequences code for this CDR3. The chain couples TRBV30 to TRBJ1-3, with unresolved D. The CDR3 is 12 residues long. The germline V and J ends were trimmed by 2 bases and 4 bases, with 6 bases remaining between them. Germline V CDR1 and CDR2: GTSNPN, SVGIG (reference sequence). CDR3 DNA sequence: TGTGCCTGGAGTTCCTCAGGAAACACCATATATTTT. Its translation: CAWSSSGNTIYF. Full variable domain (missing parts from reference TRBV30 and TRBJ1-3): SQTIHQWPATLVQPVGSPLSLECTVEGTSNPNLYWYRQAAGRGLQLLFYSVGIGQISSEVPQNLSASRPQDRQFILSSKKLLLSDSGFYLCAWSSSGNTIYFGEGSWLTVV.

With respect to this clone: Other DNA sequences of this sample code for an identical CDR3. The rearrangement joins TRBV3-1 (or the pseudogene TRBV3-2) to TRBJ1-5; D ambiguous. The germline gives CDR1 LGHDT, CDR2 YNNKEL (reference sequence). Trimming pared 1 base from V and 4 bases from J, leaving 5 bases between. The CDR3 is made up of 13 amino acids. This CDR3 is CASSQVRNQPQHF. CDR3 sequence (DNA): TGTGCCAGCAGCCAAGTGAGAAATCAGCCCCAGCATTTT.

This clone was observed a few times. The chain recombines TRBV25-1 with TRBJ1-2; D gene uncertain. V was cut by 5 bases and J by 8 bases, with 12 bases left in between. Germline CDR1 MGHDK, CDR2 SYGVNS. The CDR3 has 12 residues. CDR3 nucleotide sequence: TGTGCCAGCAGTCTGGTAACGGGAGGCTACACCTTC. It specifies CASSLVTGGYTF.

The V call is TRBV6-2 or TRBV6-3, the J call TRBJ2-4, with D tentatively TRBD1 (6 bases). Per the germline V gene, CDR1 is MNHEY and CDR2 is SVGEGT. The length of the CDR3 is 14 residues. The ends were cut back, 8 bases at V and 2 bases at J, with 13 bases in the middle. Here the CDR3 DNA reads TGTGCCAGCGGCCAACAGGGTACCAAAAACATTCAGTACTTC. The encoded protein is CASGQQGTKNIQYF.

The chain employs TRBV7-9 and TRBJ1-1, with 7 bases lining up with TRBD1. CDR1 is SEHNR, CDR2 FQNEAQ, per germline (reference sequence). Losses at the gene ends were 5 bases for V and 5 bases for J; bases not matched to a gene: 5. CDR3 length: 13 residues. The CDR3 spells CASSLTGDTEAFF. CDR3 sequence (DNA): TGTGCCAGCAGCCTTACAGGGGATACTGAAGCTTTCTTT.

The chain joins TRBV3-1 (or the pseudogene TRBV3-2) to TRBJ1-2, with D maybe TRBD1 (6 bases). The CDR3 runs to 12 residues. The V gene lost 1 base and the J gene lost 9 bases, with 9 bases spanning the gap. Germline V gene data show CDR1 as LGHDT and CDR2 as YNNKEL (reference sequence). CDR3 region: CASSQGGLSYTF. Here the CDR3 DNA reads TGTGCCAGCAGCCAAGGGGGGCTAAGCTACACCTTC.

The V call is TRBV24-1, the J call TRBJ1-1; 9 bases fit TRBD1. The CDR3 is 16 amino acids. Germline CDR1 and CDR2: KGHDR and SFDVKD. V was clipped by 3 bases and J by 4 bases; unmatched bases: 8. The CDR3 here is CATSDKGQGFATEAFF. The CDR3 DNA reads TGTGCCACCAGTGATAAGGGACAGGGATTCGCCACTGAAGCTTTCTTT.

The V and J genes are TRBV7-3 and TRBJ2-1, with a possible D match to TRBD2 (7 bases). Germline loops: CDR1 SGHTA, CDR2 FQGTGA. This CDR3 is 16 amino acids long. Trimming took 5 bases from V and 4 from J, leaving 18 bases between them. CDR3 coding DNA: TGTGCCAGCAGCCCCAGCGGGGACACCTTATACAATGAGCAGTTCTTC. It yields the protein CASSPSGDTLYNEQFF.

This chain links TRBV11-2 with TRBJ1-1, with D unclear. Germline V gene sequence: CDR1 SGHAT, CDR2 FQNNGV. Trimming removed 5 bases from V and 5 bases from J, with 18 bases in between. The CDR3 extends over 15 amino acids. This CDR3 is CASSRRTGESTEAFF. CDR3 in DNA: TGTGCCAGCAGCCGACGGACCGGGGAAAGTACTGAAGCTTTCTTT.

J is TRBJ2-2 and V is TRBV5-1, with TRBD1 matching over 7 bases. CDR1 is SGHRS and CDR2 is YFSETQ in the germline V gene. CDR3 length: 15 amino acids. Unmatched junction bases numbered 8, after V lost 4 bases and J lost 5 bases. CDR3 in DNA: TGCGCCAGCAGCACGACAGGGATGGGGACCGGGGAGCTGTTTTTT. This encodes CASSTTGMGTGELFF.

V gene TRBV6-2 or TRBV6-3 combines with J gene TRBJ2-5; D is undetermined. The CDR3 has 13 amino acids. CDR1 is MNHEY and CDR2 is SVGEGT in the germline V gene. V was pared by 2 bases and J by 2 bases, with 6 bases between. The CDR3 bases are TGTGCCAGCAGTTACGTTCAGCAAGAGACCCAGTACTTC. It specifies CASSYVQQETQYF.

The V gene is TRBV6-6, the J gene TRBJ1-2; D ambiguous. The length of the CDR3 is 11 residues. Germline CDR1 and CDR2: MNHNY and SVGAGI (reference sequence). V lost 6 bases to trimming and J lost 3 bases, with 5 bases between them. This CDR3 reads CASRNYYGYTF. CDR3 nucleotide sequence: TGTGCCAGCAGGAATTACTATGGCTACACCTTC.

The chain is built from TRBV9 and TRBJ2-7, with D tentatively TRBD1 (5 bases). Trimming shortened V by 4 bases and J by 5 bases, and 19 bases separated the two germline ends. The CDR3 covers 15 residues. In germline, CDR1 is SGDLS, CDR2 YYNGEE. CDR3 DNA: TGTGCCAGCAGCCCCCACCAGGGTTTATCGAACGAGCAGTACTTC. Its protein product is CASSPHQGLSNEQYF.